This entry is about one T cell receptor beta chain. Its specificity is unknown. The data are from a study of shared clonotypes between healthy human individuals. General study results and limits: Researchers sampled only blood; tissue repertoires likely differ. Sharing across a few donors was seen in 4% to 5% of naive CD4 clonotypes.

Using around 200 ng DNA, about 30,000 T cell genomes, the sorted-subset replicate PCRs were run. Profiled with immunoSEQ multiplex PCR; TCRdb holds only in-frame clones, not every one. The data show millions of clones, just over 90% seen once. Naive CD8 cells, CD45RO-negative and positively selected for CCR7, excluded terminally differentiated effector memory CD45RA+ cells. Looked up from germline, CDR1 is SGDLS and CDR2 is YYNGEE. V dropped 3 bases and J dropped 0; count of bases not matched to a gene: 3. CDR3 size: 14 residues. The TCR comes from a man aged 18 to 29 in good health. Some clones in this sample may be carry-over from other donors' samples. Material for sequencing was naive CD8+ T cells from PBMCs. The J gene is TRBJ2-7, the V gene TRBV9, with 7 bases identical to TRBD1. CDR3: CASSGQGSSYEQYF. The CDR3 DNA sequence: TGTGCCAGCAGCGGACAGGGAAGCTCCTACGAGCAGTACTTC.